The present entry profiles one TCR beta chain with its context. This sample includes further DNA sequences coding for the same CDR3. Primers for the PCR totalled 60 Vbeta and 13 Jbeta. Method: immunoSEQ multiplex PCR; TCRdb's copy keeps in-frame clones and lacks some. The repertoire shows just over 150,000 clones; the top ten hold roughly 2%. The data are from a study of cytomegalovirus exposure and HLA in healthy donors. The CDR3 is made up of 15 amino acids. CDR1 is MDHEN and CDR2 is SYDVKM in the germline V gene. The germline V and J ends were trimmed by 6 bases and 10 bases, with 23 bases remaining between them.

This clonotype originated in a man between 25 and 39 years old in good health and CMV-seronegative. The rearrangement joins TRBV28 to TRBJ2-3; D may be TRBD2 (7 bases). Source material: PBMCs. Here the CDR3 DNA reads TGTGCCAGCAGGGGGGGGCAGACCGCCCCGGTCGCGCAGTATTTT. Residues: CASRGGQTAPVAQYF. Together with reference TRBV28 and TRBJ2-3, the CDR3 gives the full variable domain: DVKVTQSSRYLVKRTGEKVFLECVQDMDHENMFWYRQDPGLGLRLIYFSYDVKMKEKGDIPEGYSVSREKKERFSLILESASTNQTSMYLCASRGGQTAPVAQYFGPGTRLTVL.